Sequencing of this T cell receptor (beta chain) was carried out in a study of blood T cell repertoires in COVID-19. Overall study context: PBMCs, B-cell-depleted T cells, or T cells provided the cDNA or gDNA that made up the material.

Using immunoSEQ multiplex PCR, the repertoire was profiled, and TCRdb retains in-frame clones only, with some absent. The sample has some 190,000 clones, 89% seen once. Residents of 24 US areas, aged roughly 18 to 89 years, made up the participants. Sequencing was performed on PBMCs or T cells enriched from blood (not recorded which). The clonotype was recovered from a middle-aged woman with acute COVID-19.

This CDR3 is CASNPGGETQYF. The CDR3 coding sequence is TGCGCCAGCAACCCAGGGGGGGAGACCCAGTACTTC. The rearrangement joins TRBV5-1 to TRBJ2-5; a possible D gene is TRBD1 (7 bases). Germline V lookup: CDR1 SGHRS, CDR2 YFSETQ. The CDR3 contains 12 residues. Trimming took off 6 bases at V and 5 bases at J, with 11 bases between the two ends.